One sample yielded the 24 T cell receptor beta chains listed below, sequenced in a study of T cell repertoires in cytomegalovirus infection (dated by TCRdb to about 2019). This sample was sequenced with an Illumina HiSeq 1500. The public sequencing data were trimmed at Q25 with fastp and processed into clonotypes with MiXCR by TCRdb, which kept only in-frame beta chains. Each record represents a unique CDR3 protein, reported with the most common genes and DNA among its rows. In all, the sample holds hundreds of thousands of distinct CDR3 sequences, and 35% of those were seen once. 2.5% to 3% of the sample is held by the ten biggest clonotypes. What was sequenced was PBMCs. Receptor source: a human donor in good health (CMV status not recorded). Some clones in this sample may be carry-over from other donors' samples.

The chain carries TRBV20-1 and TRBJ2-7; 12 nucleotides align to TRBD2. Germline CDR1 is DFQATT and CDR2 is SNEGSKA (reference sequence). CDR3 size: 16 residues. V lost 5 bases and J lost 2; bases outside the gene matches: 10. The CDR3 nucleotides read TGCAGTGCTTACCCGACTAGCGGGAGCAGTCCCTACGAGCAGTACTTC. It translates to CSAYPTSGSSPYEQYF.

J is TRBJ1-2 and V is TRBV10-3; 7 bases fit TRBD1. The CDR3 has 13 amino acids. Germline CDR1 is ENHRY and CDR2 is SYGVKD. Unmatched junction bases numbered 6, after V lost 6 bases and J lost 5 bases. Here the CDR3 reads CAISTQGQYGYTF. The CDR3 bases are TGTGCCATCAGCACCCAGGGACAGTATGGCTACACCTTC.

DNA for the CDR3: TGTGCCAGCAGCCGCGGGGAGGGAGGAAGCACTGAAGCTTTCTTT. Translating gives CASSRGEGGSTEAFF. This chain uses TRBV7-6 with TRBJ1-1; D unclear. The length of the CDR3 is 15 residues. The V gene lost 5 bases and the J gene lost 4 bases, with 17 bases spanning the gap. Germline CDR1 SGHVS, CDR2 FNYEAQ.

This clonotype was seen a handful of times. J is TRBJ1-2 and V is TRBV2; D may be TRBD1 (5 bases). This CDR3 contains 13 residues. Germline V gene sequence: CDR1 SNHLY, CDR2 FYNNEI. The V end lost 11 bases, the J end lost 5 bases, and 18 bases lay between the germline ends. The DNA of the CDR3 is TGTGCCGGAGCGGAGGGGCCGGGGTATGGCTACACCTTC. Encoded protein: CAGAEGPGYGYTF.

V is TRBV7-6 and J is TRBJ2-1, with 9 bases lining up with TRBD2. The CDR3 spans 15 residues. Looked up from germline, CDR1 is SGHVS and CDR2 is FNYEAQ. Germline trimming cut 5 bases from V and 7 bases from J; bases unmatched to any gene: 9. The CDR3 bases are TGTGCCAGCAGCCCTAGCGGGACCCCGGGGAATGAGCAGTTCTTC. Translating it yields CASSPSGTPGNEQFF.

CDR3 in amino acids: CASSSKREVTYEQYF. CDR3 in DNA: TGTGCCAGCAGCTCAAAGCGGGAGGTTACGTACGAGCAGTACTTC. The chain carries TRBV13 and TRBJ2-7; 9 positions agree with TRBD2. The trim removed 4 bases at V and 4 bases at J, leaving 8 bases unmatched. Germline V gives CDR1 PRHDT, CDR2 FYEKMQ (reference sequence). The length of the CDR3 is 15 residues. The whole variable domain, filled in from reference TRBV13 and TRBJ2-7, reads AAGVIQSPRHLIKEKRETATLKCYPIPRHDTVYWYQQGPGQDPQFLISFYEKMQSDKGSIPDRFSAQQFSDYHSELNMSSLELGDSALYFCASSSKREVTYEQYFGPGTRLTVT.

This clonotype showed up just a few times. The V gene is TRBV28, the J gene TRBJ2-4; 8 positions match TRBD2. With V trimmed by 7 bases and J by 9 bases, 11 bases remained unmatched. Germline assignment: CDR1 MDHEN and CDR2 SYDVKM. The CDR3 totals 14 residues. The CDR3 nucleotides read TGTGCCAGCAACCCCGGGACTAGTAGAGGCATTCAGTACTTC. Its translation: CASNPGTSRGIQYF.

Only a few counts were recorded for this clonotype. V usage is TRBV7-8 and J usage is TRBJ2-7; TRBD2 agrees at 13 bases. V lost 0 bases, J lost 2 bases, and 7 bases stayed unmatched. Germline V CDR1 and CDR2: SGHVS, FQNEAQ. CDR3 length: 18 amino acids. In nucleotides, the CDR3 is TGTGCCAGCAGCTTAGCTCTTGGACTAGCGGGGGTAACCTACGAGCAGTACTTC. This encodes CASSLALGLAGVTYEQYF.

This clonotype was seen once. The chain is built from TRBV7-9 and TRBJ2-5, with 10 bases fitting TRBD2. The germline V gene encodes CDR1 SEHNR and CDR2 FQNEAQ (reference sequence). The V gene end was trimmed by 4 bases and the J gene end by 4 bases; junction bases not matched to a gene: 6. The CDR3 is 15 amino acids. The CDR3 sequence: CASSSYGTSVETQYF. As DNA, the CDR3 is TGTGCCAGCAGCTCGTACGGGACTAGCGTAGAGACCCAGTACTTC.

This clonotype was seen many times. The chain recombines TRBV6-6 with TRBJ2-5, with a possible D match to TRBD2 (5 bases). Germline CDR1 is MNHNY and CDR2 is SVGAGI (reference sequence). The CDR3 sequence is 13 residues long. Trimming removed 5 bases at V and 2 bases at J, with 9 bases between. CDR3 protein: CASSRGHQETQYF. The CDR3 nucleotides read TGTGCCAGCAGTCGCGGGCATCAAGAGACCCAGTACTTC.

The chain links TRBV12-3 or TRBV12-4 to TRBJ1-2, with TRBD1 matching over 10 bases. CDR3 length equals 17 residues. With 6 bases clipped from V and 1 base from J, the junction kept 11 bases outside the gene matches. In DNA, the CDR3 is TGTGCCAGCAGGAAACAGGGACAGGGGCGCATTAACTATGGCTACACCTTC. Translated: CASRKQGQGRINYGYTF.

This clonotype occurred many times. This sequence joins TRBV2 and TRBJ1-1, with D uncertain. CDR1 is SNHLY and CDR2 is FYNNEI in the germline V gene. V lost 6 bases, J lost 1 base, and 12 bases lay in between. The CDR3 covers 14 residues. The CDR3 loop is CASSSTASNTEAFF. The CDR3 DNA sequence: TGTGCCAGCAGCAGCACAGCTTCGAACACTGAAGCTTTCTTT.

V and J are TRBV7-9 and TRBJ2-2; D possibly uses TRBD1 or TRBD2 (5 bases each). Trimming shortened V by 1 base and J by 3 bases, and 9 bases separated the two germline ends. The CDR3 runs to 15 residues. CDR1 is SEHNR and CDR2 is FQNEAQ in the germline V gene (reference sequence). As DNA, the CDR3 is TGTGCCAGCAGCTTAGGTGTGGGGGACACCGGGGAGCTGTTTTTT. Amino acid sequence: CASSLGVGDTGELFF. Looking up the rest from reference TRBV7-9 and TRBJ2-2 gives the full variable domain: DTGVSQNPRHKITKRGQNVTFRCDPISEHNRLYWYRQTLGQGPEFLTYFQNEAQLEKSRLLSDRFSAERPKGSFSTLEIQRTEQGDSAMYLCASSLGVGDTGELFFGEGSRLTVL.

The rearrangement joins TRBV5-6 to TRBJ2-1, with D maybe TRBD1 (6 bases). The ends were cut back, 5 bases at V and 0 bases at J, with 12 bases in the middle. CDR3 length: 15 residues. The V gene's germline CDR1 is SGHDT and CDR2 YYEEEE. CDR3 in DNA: TGTGCCAGCAGGCCACAGGGTAGCTCCTACAATGAGCAGTTCTTC. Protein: CASRPQGSSYNEQFF. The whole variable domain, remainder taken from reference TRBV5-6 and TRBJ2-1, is DAGVTQSPTHLIKTRGQQVTLRCSPKSGHDTVSWYQQALGQGPQFIFQYYEEEERQRGNFPDRFSGHQFPNYSSELNVNALLLGDSALYLCASRPQGSSYNEQFFGPGTRLTVL.

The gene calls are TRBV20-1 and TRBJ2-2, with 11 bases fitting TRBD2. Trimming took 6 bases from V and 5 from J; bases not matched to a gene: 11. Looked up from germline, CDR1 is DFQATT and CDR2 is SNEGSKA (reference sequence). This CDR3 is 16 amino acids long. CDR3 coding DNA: TGCAGTGCACCATCCCCGGGACTAGCGGAGACCGGGGAGCTGTTTTTT. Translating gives CSAPSPGLAETGELFF.

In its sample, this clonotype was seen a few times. CDR3 sequence reads: CASSEGDETQYF. DNA of the CDR3: TGTGCCAGTAGTGAGGGGGACGAGACCCAGTACTTC. V gene TRBV19 combines with J gene TRBJ2-5, with D tentatively TRBD1 (6 bases). Germline values: CDR1 LNHDA, CDR2 SQIVND (reference sequence). The V end was cut by 5 bases, the J end by 5 bases, with 9 bases between. CDR3 length: 12 residues. The full variable domain, in which reference TRBV19 and TRBJ2-5 provide the parts outside the CDR3, is DGGITQSPKYLFRKEGQNVTLSCEQNLNHDAMYWYRQDPGQGLRLIYYSQIVNDFQKGDIAEGYSVSREKKESFPLTVTSAQKNPTAFYLCASSEGDETQYFGPGTRLLVL.

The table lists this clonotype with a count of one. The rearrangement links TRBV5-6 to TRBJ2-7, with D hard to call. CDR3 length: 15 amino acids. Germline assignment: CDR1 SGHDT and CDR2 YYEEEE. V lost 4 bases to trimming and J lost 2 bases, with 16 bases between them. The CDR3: CASSPRSRSTYEQYF. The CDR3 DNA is TGTGCCAGCAGCCCCCGGAGCAGAAGCACCTACGAGCAGTACTTC.

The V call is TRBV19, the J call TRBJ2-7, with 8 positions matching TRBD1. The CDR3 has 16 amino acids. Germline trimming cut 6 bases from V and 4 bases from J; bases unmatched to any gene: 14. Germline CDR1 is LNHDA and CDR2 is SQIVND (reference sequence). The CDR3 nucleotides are TGTGCCAGTAGCCTCGACGCCGGGACAGGAATTTACGAGCAGTACTTC. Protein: CASSLDAGTGIYEQYF. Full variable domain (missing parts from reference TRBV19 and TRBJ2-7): DGGITQSPKYLFRKEGQNVTLSCEQNLNHDAMYWYRQDPGQGLRLIYYSQIVNDFQKGDIAEGYSVSREKKESFPLTVTSAQKNPTAFYLCASSLDAGTGIYEQYFGPGTRLTVT.

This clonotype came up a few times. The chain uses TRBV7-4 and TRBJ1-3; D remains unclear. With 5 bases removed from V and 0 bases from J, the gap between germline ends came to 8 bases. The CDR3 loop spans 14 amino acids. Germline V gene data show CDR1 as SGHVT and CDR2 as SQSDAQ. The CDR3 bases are TGTGCCAGCAGCGGTCCCAGCTCTGGAAACACCATATATTTT. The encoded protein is CASSGPSSGNTIYF.

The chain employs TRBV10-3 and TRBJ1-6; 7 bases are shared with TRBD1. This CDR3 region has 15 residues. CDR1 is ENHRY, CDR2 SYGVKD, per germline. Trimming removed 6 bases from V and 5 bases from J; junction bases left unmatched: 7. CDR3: CAIRTVRGNNSPLHF. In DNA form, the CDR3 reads TGTGCCATCAGGACGGTCAGGGGGAATAATTCACCCCTCCACTTT.

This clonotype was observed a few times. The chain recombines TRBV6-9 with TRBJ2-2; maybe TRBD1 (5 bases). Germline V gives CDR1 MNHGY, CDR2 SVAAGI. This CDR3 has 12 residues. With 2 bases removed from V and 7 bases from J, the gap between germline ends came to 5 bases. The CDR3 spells CASSYQGGELFF. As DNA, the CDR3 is TGTGCCAGCAGTTATCAGGGCGGGGAGCTGTTTTTT.

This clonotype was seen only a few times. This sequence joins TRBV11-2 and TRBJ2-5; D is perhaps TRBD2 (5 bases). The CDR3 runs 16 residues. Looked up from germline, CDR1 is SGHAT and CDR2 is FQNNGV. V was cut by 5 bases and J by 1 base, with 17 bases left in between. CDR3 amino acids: CASSEITGDLQETQYF. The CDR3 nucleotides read TGTGCCAGCAGCGAAATAACCGGGGATCTCCAAGAGACCCAGTACTTC.

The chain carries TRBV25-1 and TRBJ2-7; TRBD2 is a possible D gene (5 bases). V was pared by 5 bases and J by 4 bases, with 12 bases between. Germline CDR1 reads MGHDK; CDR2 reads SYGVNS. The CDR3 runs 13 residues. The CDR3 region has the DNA TGTGCCAGCAGTACCACGGACTCGTACGAGCAGTACTTC. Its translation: CASSTTDSYEQYF.

CDR3 protein: CASSGPTAYNEQFF. CDR3 nucleotides: TGTGCCAGCAGCGGGCCGACAGCGTACAATGAGCAGTTCTTC. The chain couples TRBV5-5 to TRBJ2-1; D is possibly TRBD1 (5 bases). The CDR3 covers 14 residues. The germline gives CDR1 SGHKS, CDR2 YYEKEE (reference sequence). The V gene lost 4 bases and the J gene lost 4 bases, with 12 bases spanning the gap.